The clone carrying this TCR beta chain was detected ten times or more. TCR beta libraries were built from RNA through three nested multiplex PCR rounds using modified ARM-PCR. TCRdb passed the multiplex PCR reads through MiXCR, listing each CDR3 protein once. This table has about 32,000 distinct CDR3 sequences, roughly three fifths appearing once. The entry originates in a study of tumor-infiltrating lymphocytes in glioblastoma multiforme. In germline, CDR1 is DFQATT, CDR2 SNEGSKA (reference sequence). Losses at the gene ends were 3 bases for V and 6 bases for J; bases not matched to a gene: 9. CDR3 length: 15 amino acids.

This chain joins TRBV20-1 and TRBJ2-3; TRBD1 aligns across 10 bases. The sequence was obtained from a male donor with glioblastoma. Sequenced sample: brain tumor tissue. CDR3 sequence: CSARAPTGGGDTQYF. The CDR3 DNA reads as TGCAGTGCTAGGGCCCCGACAGGGGGCGGCGATACGCAGTATTTT.